This entry is about one T cell receptor (beta chain). The data originate from a study of blood T cell repertoires in COVID-19. About the research overall: From the United States, Italy and Spain came samples of acute and convalescent COVID-19.

The study drew participants aged 18 to 89 years from about two dozen US areas. The data were produced by immunoSEQ multiplex PCR, yet TCRdb's version contains in-frame clones alone and is incomplete. This table has 190,000 or so clones, about 81% appearing once. Looked up from germline, CDR1 is SEHNR and CDR2 is FQNEAQ (reference sequence). J was trimmed by 6 bases and V by 5 bases; bases with no gene match: 11. This CDR3 contains 17 residues. The source material was PBMCs or T cells enriched from blood (not recorded which). The chain has TRBV7-9 and TRBJ2-3; 13 nucleotides agree with TRBD2. The sequence was obtained from a man aged 35 to 55 who had recovered from COVID-19. CDR3 in DNA: TGTGCCAGCAGCAAACGACTAGCGGGGGGCCCCTCGGATACGCAGTATTTT. Its protein is CASSKRLAGGPSDTQYF.